This TCR beta chain was obtained from a study of cytomegalovirus exposure and HLA in healthy donors. The PCR used 60 Vbeta and 13 Jbeta primers. Here immunoSEQ multiplex PCR was the method, and the copy in TCRdb shows in-frame clones only, minus some. The sample lists approximately 77,000 clones; 78% were seen once. This CDR3 is built from 12 residues. With V trimmed by 5 bases and J by 4 bases, 3 bases remained unmatched. Looked up from germline, CDR1 is SQVTM and CDR2 is ANQGSEA. Material: PBMCs. This clonotype originated in a man in his forties in good health and CMV-seronegative. The chain combines TRBV29-1 with TRBJ1-1; TRBD1 matches at 8 bases. CDR3 DNA sequence: TGCAGCGTTCGGACAGGGATCACTGAAGCTTTCTTT. Translating it yields CSVRTGITEAFF.